The present T cell receptor (beta chain) was sequenced within a study of blood T cell repertoires in COVID-19. Study summary: Sample material is recorded as cDNA or gDNA derived from T cells, B-cell-depleted T cells, or PBMCs.

V was pared by 0 bases and J by 10 bases, with 16 bases between. Germline V gene lookup returns CDR1 SGHRS and CDR2 YFSETQ. The CDR3 has 15 residues. Method: immunoSEQ multiplex PCR; TCRdb's copy keeps in-frame clones and lacks some. The data hold around 40,000 clones, with about four fifths observed a single time. Sequencing input: peripheral blood. The receptor's source is a man between 65 and 79 years old with acute or convalescent COVID-19. This chain links TRBV5-1 with TRBJ1-4, with D possibly TRBD1 on 5 matching bases. The CDR3 is CASSLAWGESGKLFF. CDR3 coding DNA: TGCGCCAGCAGCTTGGCGTGGGGGGAAAGCGGAAAACTGTTTTTT.